The TCR beta chain described here comes from a study of blood T cell repertoires in COVID-19. Study as a whole: Some COVID-19 samples were acute and others convalescent; all came from the United States, Italy and Spain.

Sequencing was performed with immunoSEQ multiplex PCR; in TCRdb, only in-frame clones are kept and a portion is missing. The sample shows over 30,000 clones, 80% to 90% of them seen only once. The CDR3 loop spans 17 amino acids. The ends lost 5 bases at V and 6 bases at J; junction bases unmatched: 13. Germline CDR1 reads SGHVS; CDR2 reads FNYEAQ. This chain links TRBV7-6 with TRBJ2-2; TRBD1 agrees at 9 bases. The sequencing input was peripheral blood. The receptor was derived from a woman over 75 with active or convalescent COVID-19. CDR3 amino acids: CASSPRTGVHFAGELFF. In nucleotides, the CDR3 is TGTGCCAGCAGCCCGCGGACAGGGGTACATTTCGCCGGGGAGCTGTTTTTT.